Below, 24 T cell receptor beta chains from the same sample are listed, as sequenced in a study of blood T cell repertoires in COVID-19. The protocol was immunoSEQ multiplex PCR, while the TCRdb copy is restricted to in-frame clones and leaves out a portion. The sample records roughly 200,000 clones, around 84% being singletons. Sequencing was performed on peripheral blood. These receptors originate from a woman of 80 years or more with active or convalescent COVID-19.

This sequence joins TRBV5-4 and TRBJ2-3; 8 positions match TRBD1. The ends lost 0 bases at V and 5 bases at J; junction bases unmatched: 5. Per germline, CDR1 SGHNT and CDR2 YYREEE (reference sequence). This CDR3 is 15 amino acids long. The DNA for the CDR3 is TGTGCCAGCAGCTTGGGACAGGGGCCATTAGATACGCAGTATTTT. Translated, it gives CASSLGQGPLDTQYF.

The CDR3, as DNA: TGTGCCAGCAGCGCTACCGGGACTGTCGGGGAGCTGTTTTTT. It translates to CASSATGTVGELFF. V gene TRBV7-3 combines with J gene TRBJ2-2, with a weak D call TRBD2 (6 bases). CDR1 and CDR2 from the germline V gene are SGHTA and FQGTGA. The CDR3 has 14 residues. With 5 bases removed from V and 7 bases from J, the gap between germline ends came to 14 bases.

V and J are TRBV9 and TRBJ1-1, with D possibly being TRBD1 (5 bases). V lost 0 bases, J lost 2 bases, and 8 bases lay in between. The CDR3 has 14 amino acids. CDR1 and CDR2 (germline): SGDLS, YYNGEE. CDR3 sequence reads: CASSVEWGNTEAFF. The CDR3 coding sequence is TGTGCCAGCAGCGTAGAATGGGGCAACACTGAAGCTTTCTTT.

The chain couples TRBV7-6 to TRBJ2-3; 7 nucleotides match TRBD2. Germline loops: CDR1 SGHVS, CDR2 FNYEAQ. This CDR3 is built from 14 residues. V shed 3 bases, J shed 4 bases, and the junction held 4 bases outside the gene matches. The CDR3 here is CASSFGTTPDTQYF. Written as DNA, the CDR3 is TGTGCCAGCAGCTTTGGGACTACACCAGATACGCAGTATTTT.

The J gene is TRBJ1-4, the V gene TRBV5-5, with TRBD1 matching over 9 bases. Per the germline V gene, CDR1 is SGHKS and CDR2 is YYEKEE (reference sequence). The J segment lost 0 bases and the V segment lost 4 bases, leaving 10 bases of the junction unmatched. The CDR3 covers 18 residues. Written as DNA, the CDR3 is TGTGCCAGCAGCCTTAACAGGGGGCAGCTCGCAACTAATGAAAAACTGTTTTTT. Translated: CASSLNRGQLATNEKLFF.

The gene calls are TRBV19 and TRBJ1-6, with 8 bases matching TRBD1. This CDR3 is built from 16 residues. V lost 3 bases and J lost 10; bases outside the gene matches: 11. CDR1 is LNHDA and CDR2 is SQIVND in the germline V gene (reference sequence). CDR3 residues: CASSIFATGVGSPLHF. The CDR3 bases are TGTGCCAGTAGTATCTTCGCGACAGGGGTAGGGTCACCCCTCCACTTT. Drawing the rest from reference TRBV19 and TRBJ1-6, the complete variable domain is DGGITQSPKYLFRKEGQNVTLSCEQNLNHDAMYWYRQDPGQGLRLIYYSQIVNDFQKGDIAEGYSVSREKKESFPLTVTSAQKNPTAFYLCASSIFATGVGSPLHFGNGTRLTVT.

V and J are TRBV27 and TRBJ2-3; D remains unclear. The CDR3 sequence is 13 residues long. Trimming took 10 bases from V and 6 from J, leaving 17 bases between them. CDR1 and CDR2 (germline): MNHEY, SMNVEV (reference sequence). The CDR3 region has the DNA TGTGCCACCAAGACCCATGCGGCGGATACGCAGTATTTT. Amino acids: CATKTHAADTQYF.

This clone was counted a few times. The gene calls are TRBV7-9 and TRBJ1-1; D unresolved. The CDR3 has 14 amino acids. Germline lookup yields CDR1 SEHNR and CDR2 FQNEAQ (reference sequence). With 2 bases removed from V and 0 bases from J, the gap between germline ends came to 7 bases. The CDR3 DNA sequence: TGTGCCAGCAGCTTAAACATCATGAACACTGAAGCTTTCTTT. Translation gives CASSLNIMNTEAFF.

The DNA of the CDR3 is TGTGCCAGCAGCGTAGAGGGGAACGGGGGGAGAAACGAGCAGTACTTC. This translates into CASSVEGNGGRNEQYF. This chain uses TRBV9 with TRBJ2-7; TRBD2 aligns across 7 bases. Germline CDR1 SGDLS, CDR2 YYNGEE. The CDR3 totals 16 residues. Trimming removed 0 bases from V and 5 bases from J; junction bases left unmatched: 11. The full variable domain, its missing parts supplied by reference TRBV9 and TRBJ2-7, is DSGVTQTPKHLITATGQRVTLRCSPRSGDLSVYWYQQSLDQGLQFLIQYYNGEERAKGNILERFSAQQFPDLHSELNLSSLELGDSALYFCASSVEGNGGRNEQYFGPGTRLTVT.

The rearrangement uses TRBV4-3 and TRBJ1-2, with 9 nucleotides matching TRBD1. Germline CDR1 and CDR2: LGHNA and YSLEER. The CDR3 is made up of 15 amino acids. V lost 0 bases and J lost 7; bases outside the gene matches: 6. The CDR3 here is CASSQDRTGVGGYTF. CDR3 nucleotides: TGCGCCAGCAGCCAAGATAGGACAGGGGTGGGTGGCTACACCTTC.

V and J are TRBV5-1 and TRBJ1-2; D not resolved. Trimming left V 3 bases short and J 1 base short, with 10 bases between. The CDR3 is 14 amino acids. Germline V gene data show CDR1 as SGHRS and CDR2 as YFSETQ. The CDR3 region has the DNA TGCGCCAGCAGCTGGGTGGGAGTTAACTATGGCTACACCTTC. This encodes CASSWVGVNYGYTF.

V and J are TRBV29-1 and TRBJ2-5; TRBD2 matches 10 bases. V gave up 6 bases and J gave up 0 bases; unmatched junction bases: 1. This CDR3 has 13 amino acids. Germline assignment: CDR1 SQVTM and CDR2 ANQGSEA. The DNA of the CDR3 is TGCAGCGTAGGGACTAGCGACCAAGAGACCCAGTACTTC. Amino acid sequence: CSVGTSDQETQYF. Based on the CDR3 plus reference TRBV29-1 and TRBJ2-5, the full variable domain is SAVISQKPSRDICQRGTSLTIQCQVDSQVTMMFWYRQQPGQSLTLIATANQGSEATYESGFVIDKFPISRPNLTFSTLTVSNMSPEDSSIYLCSVGTSDQETQYFGPGTRLLVL.

The V gene is TRBV7-9, the J gene TRBJ2-1; 11 bases are shared with TRBD2. The CDR3 is 18 residues long. The junction had 12 bases not matched to a gene; V was cut back by 5 bases and J by 3 bases. Germline V lookup: CDR1 SEHNR, CDR2 FQNEAQ (reference sequence). The CDR3 sequence is CASSTEKTSGKNYNEQFF. CDR3 bases: TGTGCCAGCAGCACGGAGAAGACTAGCGGGAAAAACTACAATGAGCAGTTCTTC.

In this sample, this clone turned up a few times. This chain connects TRBV11-3 to TRBJ2-1; D not resolved. This CDR3 contains 13 residues. V lost 5 bases and J 2 bases, leaving 7 bases between the germline ends. CDR1 is SGHNT and CDR2 is YENEEA in the germline V gene. In nucleotides, the CDR3 is TGTGCCAGCAGCCCCGAGGCCTACAATGAGCAGTTCTTC. As protein: CASSPEAYNEQFF.

The genes are TRBV5-5 and TRBJ1-2; 8 bases line up with TRBD1. Germline V gene lookup returns CDR1 SGHKS and CDR2 YYEKEE (reference sequence). With V trimmed by 1 base and J by 4 bases, 9 bases remained unmatched. This CDR3 is 16 amino acids long. As DNA, the CDR3 is TGTGCCAGCAGCTTGTTTACAGGGGGAGGAACCTATGGCTACACCTTC. This codes for CASSLFTGGGTYGYTF.

This chain links TRBV20-1 with TRBJ2-5, with D possibly being TRBD2 (5 bases). The CDR3 has 11 amino acids. V lost 5 bases to trimming and J lost 13 bases, with 17 bases between them. Germline CDR1 and CDR2: DFQATT and SNEGSKA (reference sequence). The CDR3 spells CSAARAAWGYF. The CDR3 DNA is TGCAGTGCTGCGAGAGCGGCCTGGGGGTACTTC.

The chain carries TRBV5-6 and TRBJ2-1, with 11 nucleotides matching TRBD2. Germline assignment: CDR1 SGHDT and CDR2 YYEEEE. The CDR3 loop spans 17 amino acids. J gave up 5 bases and V 5 bases, and 12 bases lay outside the gene matches. CDR3 amino acids: CASSLLAGDFGNNEQFF. CDR3 bases: TGTGCCAGCAGTTTACTAGCGGGAGATTTTGGTAACAATGAGCAGTTCTTC.

The chain couples TRBV4-1 to TRBJ1-1; 10 bases fit TRBD1. The CDR3 is made up of 16 amino acids. Germline V CDR1 and CDR2: MGHRA, YSYEKL. V shed 2 bases and J 4 bases; nucleotides not matched to a gene: 7. This chain's CDR3 is CASSQSWTGGATEAFF. The CDR3 bases are TGCGCCAGCAGCCAATCCTGGACAGGGGGGGCCACTGAAGCTTTCTTT.

This chain links TRBV10-2 with TRBJ2-1; 11 nucleotides align to TRBD2. The CDR3 has 15 amino acids. Germline CDR1 WSHSY, CDR2 SAAADI. V trimming: 5 bases; J trimming: 4 bases; junction bases outside the gene matches: 4. The CDR3, as DNA: TGCGCCAGCAGTAGGACTAGCGGGTGGTACAATGAGCAGTTCTTC. Its protein is CASSRTSGWYNEQFF.

V and J are TRBV15 and TRBJ1-2, with D perhaps TRBD1 (6 bases). V was shortened by 9 bases and J by 3 bases, with 17 bases between the two germline ends. The germline gives CDR1 LNHNV, CDR2 YYDKDF (reference sequence). The CDR3 contains 14 residues. This CDR3 reads CATGPGHGYYGYTF. For the CDR3, the DNA is TGTGCCACGGGGCCGGGACACGGATACTATGGCTACACCTTC.

CDR3 sequence: CASSLFDRVSYEQYF. CDR3 DNA: TGCGCCAGCAGCTTGTTCGACAGGGTAAGCTACGAGCAGTACTTC. The rearrangement links TRBV5-1 to TRBJ2-7, with 7 bases lining up with TRBD1. The germline CDR1 and CDR2 sequences are SGHRS and YFSETQ. V lost 1 base, J lost 3 bases, and 7 bases stayed unmatched. The CDR3 spans 15 residues.

The chain links TRBV10-3 to TRBJ1-2; D is perhaps TRBD1 (5 bases). Trimming took off 5 bases at V and 2 bases at J, with 12 bases between the two ends. This CDR3 contains 14 residues. Germline loops: CDR1 ENHRY, CDR2 SYGVKD. CDR3 nucleotide sequence: TGTGCCATCAGTCTCTTGGCAGGGAACTATGGCTACACCTTC. Its protein product is CAISLLAGNYGYTF.

This chain joins TRBV7-9 and TRBJ2-7; D is possibly TRBD1 (6 bases). CDR3 length: 16 amino acids. V lost 1 base, J lost 1 base, and 14 bases lay in between. From germline, CDR1 is SEHNR and CDR2 FQNEAQ (reference sequence). CDR3 residues: CASSLGWGRSSYEQYF. As DNA, the CDR3 is TGTGCCAGCAGCTTAGGGTGGGGGCGTAGTTCCTACGAGCAGTACTTC.

The V gene is TRBV5-1, the J gene TRBJ1-1; D is uncertain. The CDR3 is 14 amino acids. Germline V gene sequence: CDR1 SGHRS, CDR2 YFSETQ. Trimming took off 4 bases at V and 1 base at J, with 11 bases between the two ends. In nucleotides, the CDR3 is TGCGCCAGCAGCCCGGAGCGGGGGAACACTGAAGCTTTCTTT. Translated: CASSPERGNTEAFF.